This T cell receptor (beta chain) came from a study of blood T cell repertoires in COVID-19. In the study overall: Collection of acute and convalescent COVID-19 samples took place in the United States, Italy and Spain.

Libraries were prepared by immunoSEQ multiplex PCR; TCRdb keeps only in-frame clonotypes and omits some of them. The table includes 400,000 to 450,000 clones, about 92% detected once. This CDR3 is built from 12 residues. V lost 5 bases, J lost 15 bases, and 17 bases lay in between. The germline CDR1 and CDR2 sequences are MNHEY and SMNVEV (reference sequence). Which cohort a participant joined came from the clinical history participants gave. This chain connects TRBV27 to TRBJ1-5; D is unclear. This clonotype originated in a man younger than 30 who had recovered from COVID-19. What was sequenced was PBMCs or T cells enriched from blood (not recorded which). CDR3 amino acids: CASSPLMRRRHF. CDR3 DNA sequence: TGTGCCAGCAGTCCCTTGATGAGGAGACGGCATTTT.